The 23 T cell receptor beta chains presented below share a single source sample, sequenced in a study of CD8+ T cells in alopecia areata. RNA extraction was followed by reverse transcription into cDNA, which acted as the sequencing template. TCRdb keeps only in-frame clones here, not all; method: immunoSEQ multiplex PCR. The table includes under 200,000 clones, 60% to 75% detected once. The treatment denotes: oral pan-JAK inhibitor, 5-10 mg twice daily. The sequencing used CD4+ T cells sorted from blood, collected at week 24, from a patient treated with tofacitinib. The receptor set was obtained from a human donor with alopecia areata.

The V gene is TRBV7-2, the J gene TRBJ2-1; the D gene is possibly TRBD1 (6 bases). The CDR3 has 13 residues. V gave up 9 bases and J gave up 5 bases, with 14 bases separating them. CDR1 SGHTA and CDR2 FQGNSA come from the germline V gene. Here the CDR3 DNA reads TGTGCCAGTACCCAAACAGGGAACAATGAGCAGTTCTTC. Encoded protein: CASTQTGNNEQFF.

The rearrangement links TRBV14 to TRBJ2-5; unclear D gene. CDR3 size: 15 residues. V lost 2 bases, J lost 5 bases, and 15 bases lay in between. Germline CDR1 and CDR2: SGHDN and FVKESK. The CDR3 nucleotides read TGTGCCAGCAGCCAACATTTTAGTAATGGTGAGACCCAGTACTTC. It encodes CASSQHFSNGETQYF.

This clone has only a few counts. J is TRBJ1-2 and V is TRBV19; TRBD1 is a possible D gene (5 bases). Germline loops: CDR1 LNHDA, CDR2 SQIVND (reference sequence). V lost 9 bases and J lost 5, with 22 bases in between. There are 15 residues in the CDR3. The CDR3: CASRVDSGWAYGYTF. The CDR3 DNA sequence: TGTGCCAGCAGGGTCGACAGCGGGTGGGCGTATGGCTACACCTTC.

The chain links TRBV29-1 to TRBJ2-7; 8 nucleotides match TRBD1. CDR3 size: 14 residues. V shed 6 bases and J 7 bases; nucleotides not matched to a gene: 14. The germline V gene has CDR1 SQVTM and CDR2 ANQGSEA. The CDR3 DNA is TGCAGCGTAACCAGGGGGCTCCAGAATTGGGAGCAGTACTTC. This sequence encodes CSVTRGLQNWEQYF.

This chain links TRBV7-8 with TRBJ2-2, with D uncertain. The CDR3 extends over 13 amino acids. V lost 1 base and J lost 5, with 5 bases in between. Germline lookup yields CDR1 SGHVS and CDR2 FQNEAQ. CDR3 coding DNA: TGTGCCAGCAGCTTAGACCGGACCGGGGAGCTGTTTTTT. The encoded protein is CASSLDRTGELFF.

V and J are TRBV2 and TRBJ2-5; TRBD1 matches 9 bases. Germline loops: CDR1 SNHLY, CDR2 FYNNEI. V lost 6 bases, J lost 2 bases, and 7 bases stayed unmatched. This CDR3 spans 15 amino acids. The CDR3 spells CASSLTGGGQETQYF. CDR3 DNA: TGTGCCAGCAGCCTAACAGGGGGCGGTCAAGAGACCCAGTACTTC.

This clone turned up a few times. This sequence joins TRBV13 and TRBJ2-5; 7 nucleotides align to TRBD1. Trimming at V came to 4 bases and at J to 1 base, leaving 3 bases not matched to a gene. This CDR3 contains 14 residues. CDR1 PRHDT and CDR2 FYEKMQ come from the germline V gene (reference sequence). The CDR3 DNA sequence: TGTGCCAGCAGCTACAGGGGTTTCCAAGAGACCCAGTACTTC. Amino acids: CASSYRGFQETQYF.

This clone has a handful of counts. J is TRBJ2-2 and V is TRBV7-2; D ambiguous. Germline V gene data show CDR1 as SGHTA and CDR2 as FQGNSA. V shed 1 base and J shed 1 base, with 7 bases lying between them. This CDR3 has 15 amino acids. The CDR3 sequence: CASSLGLGNTGELFF. The DNA of the CDR3 is TGTGCCAGCAGCTTAGGGCTGGGGAACACCGGGGAGCTGTTTTTT.

This clone appeared a single time. The junction does not match germline at one end; this may be a read error. The V call is TRBV29-1, the J call TRBJ1-1, with 7 bases matching TRBD1. Germline V gene sequence: CDR1 SQVTM, CDR2 ANQGSEA. CDR3 length: 14 amino acids. In DNA, the CDR3 is TGCAGCGCTGAAACGGACAGGATGAACACTGAAGCTTTCTTT. Protein sequence: CSAETDRMNTEAFF.

V and J are TRBV30 and TRBJ2-1; 8 positions agree with TRBD1. Trimming cost V 4 bases and J 4 bases; bases outside gene matches: 12. Germline V gene data show CDR1 as GTSNPN and CDR2 as SVGIG (reference sequence). This CDR3 has 16 amino acids. CDR3 region: CAWKHKTGQAYNEQFF. The CDR3 nucleotides are TGTGCCTGGAAACATAAGACGGGACAGGCGTACAATGAGCAGTTCTTC.

The chain recombines TRBV19 with TRBJ2-7, with 7 bases matching TRBD1. CDR3 length: 16 residues. CDR1 and CDR2 (germline): LNHDA, SQIVND (reference sequence). V lost 7 bases, J lost 0 bases, and 12 bases stayed unmatched. The CDR3 loop is CASTNDRAWSSYEQYF. Written as DNA, the CDR3 is TGTGCCAGTACCAACGACAGGGCGTGGAGCTCCTACGAGCAGTACTTC.

This clone was seen only a few times. The chain combines TRBV5-6 with TRBJ1-1, with TRBD1 matching over 7 bases. Germline V gene sequence: CDR1 SGHDT, CDR2 YYEEEE. The CDR3 runs 14 residues. Losses at the gene ends were 4 bases for V and 0 bases for J; bases not matched to a gene: 3. The CDR3 spells CASSRGQMNTEAFF. The CDR3 region has the DNA TGTGCCAGCAGCCGGGGACAGATGAACACTGAAGCTTTCTTT.

The V gene is TRBV2, the J gene TRBJ1-2, with D possibly matching TRBD1 (5 bases). This CDR3 has 12 residues. Trimming removed 8 bases at V and 6 bases at J, with 13 bases between. CDR1 and CDR2 from the germline V gene are SNHLY and FYNNEI. CDR3: CASHEWGNGYTF. The DNA of the CDR3 is TGTGCCAGCCACGAATGGGGGAATGGCTACACCTTC.

Only a few counts were recorded for this clone. The V call is TRBV30, the J call TRBJ2-7, with D possibly TRBD1 on 6 matching bases. There are 13 residues in the CDR3. Trimming removed 4 bases at V and 2 bases at J, with 12 bases between. The germline CDR1 and CDR2 sequences are GTSNPN and SVGIG (reference sequence). CDR3 sequence: CAWTPGDPYEQYF. For the CDR3, the DNA is TGTGCCTGGACCCCAGGGGACCCCTACGAGCAGTACTTC. The entire variable domain, with the rest obtained from reference TRBV30 and TRBJ2-7, is as follows: SQTIHQWPATLVQPVGSPLSLECTVEGTSNPNLYWYRQAAGRGLQLLFYSVGIGQISSEVPQNLSASRPQDRQFILSSKKLLLSDSGFYLCAWTPGDPYEQYFGPGTRLTVT.

This clone was recorded a few times. This rearrangement joins TRBV6-1 to TRBJ1-1; the D gene is possibly TRBD1 (6 bases). Trimming took off 1 base at V and 0 bases at J, with 6 bases between the two ends. The germline CDR1 and CDR2 sequences are MNHNS and SASEGT. This CDR3 has 14 amino acids. The CDR3 here is CASSEGGLNTEAFF. The CDR3 region has the DNA TGTGCCAGCAGTGAAGGGGGGCTGAACACTGAAGCTTTCTTT.

V and J are TRBV4-2 and TRBJ2-7; D remains ambiguous. Per germline, CDR1 LGHNA and CDR2 YNFKEQ. The V and J ends lost 8 bases and 0 bases respectively, with 5 bases between them. This CDR3 region has 11 residues. The CDR3 is CASGPSYEQYF. CDR3 DNA sequence: TGTGCCAGCGGGCCCTCCTACGAGCAGTACTTC.

The rearrangement joins TRBV4-2 to TRBJ2-5; the match to TRBD2 covers 9 bases. The V gene's germline CDR1 is LGHNA and CDR2 YNFKEQ. V shed 0 bases, J shed 5 bases, and the junction held 4 bases outside the gene matches. CDR3 length equals 15 residues. Here the CDR3 reads CASSQDGSGGETQYF. The CDR3 nucleotides read TGTGCCAGCAGCCAAGATGGAAGCGGGGGGGAGACCCAGTACTTC.

This clone was recorded a few times. The chain is built from TRBV4-1 and TRBJ2-1, with D possibly being TRBD1 or TRBD2 (5 bases each). CDR1 is MGHRA, CDR2 YSYEKL, per germline. The CDR3 consists of 17 residues. The V end was cut by 5 bases, the J end by 0 bases, with 17 bases between. For the CDR3, the DNA is TGCGCCAGCAGCGCTTTAACCGGGACCTTCTCCTACAATGAGCAGTTCTTC. Protein sequence: CASSALTGTFSYNEQFF.

Written as DNA, the CDR3 is TGTGCTAGTGGTTTGTGGCAGGGGAAGGATGAGCAGTTCTTC. Translated, it gives CASGLWQGKDEQFF. J is TRBJ2-1 and V is TRBV12-5; possibly TRBD1 for D (6 bases). Germline V gives CDR1 LGHNT, CDR2 FRNRAP. The CDR3 is 14 residues long. V was cut by 2 bases and J by 8 bases, with 13 bases left in between.

V gene TRBV7-8 combines with J gene TRBJ2-7; 8 nucleotides line up with TRBD1. Trimming at V came to 5 bases and at J to 7 bases, leaving 10 bases not matched to a gene. CDR1 and CDR2 (germline): SGHVS, FQNEAQ. This CDR3 comprises 14 residues. CDR3 bases: TGTGCCAGCAGCCCGGACAGGGTTTTCCGGGAGCAGTACTTC. This translates into CASSPDRVFREQYF.

The table lists this clone with a few counts. The rearrangement uses TRBV7-2 and TRBJ2-1, with a weak D call TRBD2 (5 bases). V shed 0 bases and J shed 7 bases, with 7 bases lying between them. The CDR3 loop spans 13 amino acids. CDR1 is SGHTA, CDR2 FQGNSA, per germline. CDR3 DNA: TGTGCCAGCAGCTTAGCCCGGGATAATGAGCAGTTCTTC. Encoded protein: CASSLARDNEQFF. Full variable domain (remainder filled in from reference TRBV7-2 and TRBJ2-1): GAGVSQSPSNKVTEKGKDVELRCDPISGHTALYWYRQSLGQGLEFLIYFQGNSAPDKSGLPSDRFSAERTGGSVSTLTIQRTQQEDSAVYLCASSLARDNEQFFGPGTRLTVL.

The chain joins TRBV6-1 to TRBJ2-7; the D gene is possibly TRBD2 (5 bases). Trimming took 11 bases from V and 1 from J, leaving 18 bases between them. The CDR3 is made up of 14 amino acids. Germline V gives CDR1 MNHNS, CDR2 SASEGT. The CDR3 sequence is CACQRTAHSYEQYF. CDR3 nucleotide sequence: TGTGCCTGCCAGCGGACTGCACATTCCTACGAGCAGTACTTC.

J is TRBJ2-4 and V is TRBV28; 8 nucleotides match TRBD2. This CDR3 is built from 15 residues. Germline V CDR1 and CDR2: MDHEN, SYDVKM. Trimming at V came to 6 bases and at J to 4 bases, leaving 8 bases not matched to a gene. The chain's CDR3 is CASSRPSGLKNIQYF. The DNA for the CDR3 is TGTGCCAGCAGCCGTCCTAGCGGGCTAAAAAACATTCAGTACTTC. Combining the CDR3 with reference TRBV28 and TRBJ2-4 gives the whole variable domain DVKVTQSSRYLVKRTGEKVFLECVQDMDHENMFWYRQDPGLGLRLIYFSYDVKMKEKGDIPEGYSVSREKKERFSLILESASTNQTSMYLCASSRPSGLKNIQYFGAGTRLSVL.